The following is a T cell receptor (beta chain) sequence with its context. Germline trimming cut 0 bases from V and 2 bases from J; bases unmatched to any gene: 2. Germline V gene data show CDR1 as SGHRS and CDR2 as YFSETQ. The CDR3 is made up of 15 amino acids. Under the authors' procedure: Counts of nucleated cells, estimated from reference gene primer amplification, were obtained. Produced via immunoSEQ multiplex PCR; TCRdb's table is partial and in-frame only. The V and J calls and clone size were taken over from that table, and D and trimming were inferred from the DNA. The data show roughly 110,000 clones, less than 85% seen once. This record comes from a study of blood T cell repertoires in COVID-19. Study-wide context: Both acute and convalescent COVID-19 samples were obtained from the United States, Italy and Spain. Nucleic acid was either cDNA or gDNA, and it came from T cells, B-cell-depleted T cells, or PBMCs.

J is TRBJ2-1 and V is TRBV5-1, with TRBD2 identical over 7 bases. Input material: peripheral blood. The TCR was taken from a woman aged 55-75 years with acute or convalescent COVID-19. The CDR3 nucleotides read TGCGCCAGCAGCTTGGAAGGGACTACCTACAATGAGCAGTTCTTC. Translating gives CASSLEGTTYNEQFF.